Shown below are 26 T cell receptor beta chains from a single sample sequenced in a study of cytomegalovirus exposure and HLA in healthy donors. PCR amplification relied on 60 Vbeta primers (plus 13 Jbeta primers). TCRdb keeps only in-frame clones here, not all; method: immunoSEQ multiplex PCR. The sample consists of under 40,000 clones, approximately 90% of them appearing once. The specimen sequenced was PBMCs. Receptor source: a woman younger than 35 in good health and CMV-seronegative.

The chain links TRBV19 to TRBJ2-5; the D is unclear. Trimming took 6 bases from V and 1 from J, leaving 9 bases between them. CDR1 and CDR2 from the germline V gene are LNHDA and SQIVND (reference sequence). The CDR3 extends over 13 amino acids. This CDR3 reads CASRRIPQETQYF. In nucleotides, the CDR3 is TGTGCCAGTAGGAGAATCCCCCAAGAGACCCAGTACTTC.

The chain combines TRBV4-3 with TRBJ1-5; weak D call: TRBD1 (6 bases). Deletions cut 4 bases from V and 4 bases from J, with 8 bases between. Germline CDR1 is LGHNA and CDR2 is YSLEER. This CDR3 spans 13 amino acids. The CDR3 protein is CASSRDRNQPQHF. The CDR3 DNA follows: TGCGCCAGCAGCCGCGACAGGAATCAGCCCCAGCATTTT.

The V and J genes are TRBV7-9 and TRBJ2-7; D is possibly TRBD1 (6 bases). CDR3 length: 16 residues. Germline-derived CDR1 and CDR2 are SEHNR and FQNEAQ (reference sequence). V was pared by 5 bases and J by 1 base, with 18 bases between. The CDR3 coding sequence is TGTGCCAGCAGCCCACCCCCACAGGGAGAATCCTACGAGCAGTACTTC. Protein: CASSPPPQGESYEQYF.

This chain joins TRBV30 and TRBJ2-5; tentatively, D is TRBD1 (5 bases). The better agreement between TRBJ2-7 and the DNA end casts doubt on the J call. The germline CDR1 and CDR2 sequences are GTSNPN and SVGIG (reference sequence). This CDR3 has 14 residues. CDR3 residues: CAWNLGEGRYEQYF. The CDR3 nucleotides are TGTGCCTGGAATCTAGGGGAAGGGCGCTACGAGCAGTACTTC.

The chain employs TRBV4-3 and TRBJ2-1, with TRBD2 matching over 7 bases. Losses at the gene ends were 2 bases for V and 6 bases for J; bases not matched to a gene: 7. The V gene's germline CDR1 is LGHNA and CDR2 YSLEER. The length of the CDR3 is 15 residues. CDR3 in amino acids: CASSQLWGGSNEQFF. The CDR3 nucleotides are TGCGCCAGCAGCCAATTGTGGGGCGGGAGCAATGAGCAGTTCTTC.

This rearrangement joins TRBV27 to TRBJ2-7; 11 bases map to TRBD1. Losses at the gene ends were 6 bases for V and 7 bases for J; bases not matched to a gene: 8. This CDR3 region has 14 residues. Germline CDR1 MNHEY, CDR2 SMNVEV (reference sequence). CDR3 sequence reads: CASSTGQGVGEQYF. The CDR3 DNA reads as TGTGCCAGCAGCACGGGACAGGGGGTGGGTGAGCAGTACTTC.

V is TRBV5-1 and J is TRBJ2-3; 10 bases line up with TRBD2. This CDR3 has 19 residues. Germline trimming cut 1 base from V and 4 bases from J; bases unmatched to any gene: 15. Germline CDR1 reads SGHRS; CDR2 reads YFSETQ. Here the CDR3 reads CASSLRVAGGPGRPDTQYF. The CDR3 coding sequence is TGCGCCAGCAGCTTGAGGGTAGCGGGAGGACCTGGGCGTCCAGATACGCAGTATTTT.

This chain joins TRBV9 and TRBJ2-3; 9 bases are a match to TRBD1. The CDR3 is made up of 16 amino acids. Unmatched junction bases numbered 8, after V lost 4 bases and J lost 2 bases. CDR1 is SGDLS and CDR2 is YYNGEE in the germline V gene. The DNA for the CDR3 is TGTGCCAGCAGCCCCGTCGGGACAGGGTTCACAGATACGCAGTATTTT. The encoded protein is CASSPVGTGFTDTQYF.

The J gene is TRBJ1-1, the V gene TRBV5-1, with 7 nucleotides matching TRBD1. The CDR3 loop spans 14 amino acids. V gave up 4 bases and J gave up 1 base; unmatched junction bases: 4. Germline V gene sequence: CDR1 SGHRS, CDR2 YFSETQ. Written as DNA, the CDR3 is TGCGCCAGCAGCCCCGGGACAGAGAACACTGAAGCTTTCTTT. Translation: CASSPGTENTEAFF.

The J gene is TRBJ1-2, the V gene TRBV19, with 7 nucleotides matching TRBD1. The trim removed 5 bases at V and 2 bases at J, leaving 14 bases unmatched. The CDR3 is 17 amino acids. Germline assignment: CDR1 LNHDA and CDR2 SQIVND (reference sequence). CDR3 nucleotides: TGTGCCAGTAGTCGGGACAGCCGGCCCGTCCACAACTATGGCTACACCTTC. Amino acids: CASSRDSRPVHNYGYTF.

The chain links TRBV4-1 to TRBJ2-7; weak D call: TRBD2 (6 bases). There are 15 residues in the CDR3. Per germline, CDR1 MGHRA and CDR2 YSYEKL. Trimming cost V 0 bases and J 0 bases, with 9 bases left between them. The CDR3 DNA is TGCGCCAGCAGCCAAGAGGACTATATCTCCTACGAGCAGTACTTC. Residues: CASSQEDYISYEQYF.

V is TRBV5-6 and J is TRBJ1-5; D not resolved. The CDR3 covers 15 residues. V dropped 4 bases and J dropped 4 bases, with 15 bases sitting between them. Germline V gene lookup returns CDR1 SGHDT and CDR2 YYEEEE. This chain's CDR3 is CASSPMGSLNQPQHF. In DNA form, the CDR3 reads TGTGCCAGCAGCCCGATGGGCAGTTTAAATCAGCCCCAGCATTTT.

This clone was seen only once. V usage is TRBV6-4 and J usage is TRBJ2-1; 12 nucleotides agree with TRBD2. Per germline, CDR1 MRHNA and CDR2 SNTAGT. The CDR3 runs to 15 residues. The J segment lost 8 bases and the V segment lost 3 bases, leaving 5 bases of the junction unmatched. CDR3 bases: TGTGCCAGCAGTGATGTGACTAGCGGGAGTGATGAGCAGTTCTTC. Protein: CASSDVTSGSDEQFF.

The chain recombines TRBV28 with TRBJ2-1; the D is unclear. V was pared by 4 bases and J by 3 bases, with 19 bases between. This CDR3 spans 17 amino acids. Germline CDR1 and CDR2: MDHEN and SYDVKM. CDR3 bases: TGTGCCAGCAGTTCGGGTCTTGGCTCAACGAACTACAATGAGCAGTTCTTC. The encoded protein is CASSSGLGSTNYNEQFF.

The V and J genes are TRBV2 and TRBJ1-4; D is undetermined. Deletions cut 8 bases from V and 0 bases from J, with 7 bases between. Germline loops: CDR1 SNHLY, CDR2 FYNNEI. The CDR3 is 13 amino acids. The CDR3 spells CASGGSTNEKLFF. The CDR3 nucleotides read TGTGCCAGCGGAGGGTCAACTAATGAAAAACTGTTTTTT. Filled out from reference TRBV2 and TRBJ1-4, the complete variable domain reads EPEVTQTPSHQVTQMGQEVILRCVPISNHLYFYWYRQILGQKVEFLVSFYNNEISEKSEIFDDQFSVERPDGSNFTLKIRSTKLEDSAMYFCASGGSTNEKLFFGSGTQLSVL.

V gene TRBV7-3 combines with J gene TRBJ2-5; D might be TRBD1 (5 bases). The germline V and J ends were trimmed by 2 bases and 3 bases, with 7 bases remaining between them. The CDR3 length is 13 residues. CDR1 and CDR2 from the germline V gene are SGHTA and FQGTGA. CDR3 residues: CASSLAGKETQYF. In nucleotides, the CDR3 is TGTGCCAGCAGCTTAGCAGGGAAAGAGACCCAGTACTTC.

The V call is TRBV2, the J call TRBJ1-2, with 7 bases identical to TRBD1. The CDR3 contains 18 residues. CDR1 and CDR2 (germline): SNHLY, FYNNEI. V shed 0 bases and J 1 base; nucleotides not matched to a gene: 11. CDR3: CASSEARAGGRDNYGYTF. CDR3 sequence (DNA): TGTGCCAGCAGTGAAGCGCGGGCAGGGGGAAGGGATAACTATGGCTACACCTTC.

The chain joins TRBV7-2 to TRBJ2-4, with 10 bases matching TRBD1. The CDR3 is 15 residues long. After removal of 1 base from V and 5 bases from J, the junction contained 2 bases not matched to a gene. Germline CDR1 and CDR2: SGHTA and FQGNSA. The CDR3 protein is CASSLGTGGQNIQYF. Here the CDR3 DNA reads TGTGCCAGCAGCTTAGGGACAGGGGGTCAAAACATTCAGTACTTC. Supplemented by reference TRBV7-2 and TRBJ2-4, the full variable domain reads GAGVSQSPSNKVTEKGKDVELRCDPISGHTALYWYRQSLGQGLEFLIYFQGNSAPDKSGLPSDRFSAERTGGSVSTLTIQRTQQEDSAVYLCASSLGTGGQNIQYFGAGTRLSVL.

The chain links TRBV6-6 to TRBJ1-5; D ambiguous. Trimming removed 0 bases at V and 7 bases at J, with 16 bases between. This CDR3 has 16 residues. The germline gives CDR1 MNHNY, CDR2 SVGAGI (reference sequence). The CDR3 region is CASSYSPGGMVQPQHF. In DNA, the CDR3 is TGTGCCAGCAGTTACTCCCCCGGAGGGATGGTCCAGCCCCAGCATTTT.

V gene TRBV11-3 combines with J gene TRBJ1-2; D gene uncertain. The CDR3 is 15 amino acids. The germline gives CDR1 SGHNT, CDR2 YENEEA. V was trimmed by 0 bases and J by 6 bases, leaving 14 bases between them. The CDR3 is CASSLDPVSENGYTF. CDR3 coding DNA: TGTGCCAGCAGCTTAGATCCGGTCTCCGAGAATGGCTACACCTTC. Variable domain in full (rest from reference TRBV11-3 and TRBJ1-2): EAGVVQSPRYKIIEKKQPVAFWCNPISGHNTLYWYLQNLGQGPELLIRYENEEAVDDSQLPKDRFSAERLKGVDSTLKIQPAELGDSAVYLCASSLDPVSENGYTFGSGTRLTVV.

The CDR3 region is CASSQGLQSLYEQYF. CDR3 in DNA: TGTGCCAGCAGCCAAGGGTTACAGTCCCTTTACGAGCAGTACTTC. The chain links TRBV14 to TRBJ2-7; D gene uncertain. There are 15 residues in the CDR3. The germline gives CDR1 SGHDN, CDR2 FVKESK. V lost 1 base, J lost 4 bases, and 14 bases lay in between.

The V call is TRBV11-3, the J call TRBJ2-3; D perhaps matches TRBD2 (5 bases). The germline CDR1 and CDR2 sequences are SGHNT and YENEEA. Trimming removed 1 base at V and 8 bases at J, with 7 bases between. The CDR3 loop spans 12 amino acids. The CDR3 bases are TGTGCCAGCAGCTTAGGGAGGACTACGCAGTATTTT. As protein: CASSLGRTTQYF.

This chain uses TRBV5-1 with TRBJ2-3; TRBD1 aligns across 7 bases. CDR1 and CDR2 from the germline V gene are SGHRS and YFSETQ. With 4 bases clipped from V and 0 bases from J, the junction kept 8 bases outside the gene matches. The CDR3 totals 16 residues. The CDR3 region has the DNA TGCGCCAGCAGCATTAATCCGGGACAGAGCACAGATACGCAGTATTTT. As protein: CASSINPGQSTDTQYF. Combining the CDR3 with reference TRBV5-1 and TRBJ2-3 gives the whole variable domain KAGVTQTPRYLIKTRGQQVTLSCSPISGHRSVSWYQQTPGQGLQFLFEYFSETQRNKGNFPGRFSGRQFSNSRSEMNVSTLELGDSALYLCASSINPGQSTDTQYFGPGTRLTVL.

The chain links TRBV11-1 to TRBJ2-3, with D tentatively TRBD2 (6 bases). Trimming cost V 2 bases and J 3 bases, with 12 bases left between them. The germline gives CDR1 SGHAT, CDR2 FQDESV (reference sequence). This CDR3 is built from 15 residues. The CDR3 region is CASSLISGITDTQYF. In nucleotides, the CDR3 is TGTGCCAGCAGCTTAATTAGCGGTATTACAGATACGCAGTATTTT. The full variable domain, rest sourced from reference TRBV11-1 and TRBJ2-3, is EAEVAQSPRYKITEKSQAVAFWCDPISGHATLYWYRQILGQGPELLVQFQDESVVDDSQLPKDRFSAERLKGVDSTLKIQPAELGDSAMYLCASSLISGITDTQYFGPGTRLTVL.

The chain carries TRBV4-2 and TRBJ2-7; maybe TRBD2 (7 bases). The germline V gene has CDR1 LGHNA and CDR2 YNFKEQ. Deletions cut 0 bases from V and 3 bases from J, with 12 bases between. The CDR3 consists of 15 residues. CDR3 loop: CASSQDAGAHYEQYF. CDR3 in DNA: TGTGCCAGCAGCCAAGACGCGGGGGCACACTACGAGCAGTACTTC.

The rearrangement uses TRBV4-2 and TRBJ2-5, with D maybe TRBD2 (6 bases). The CDR3 totals 16 residues. Germline-derived CDR1 and CDR2 are LGHNA and YNFKEQ. The V end was cut by 1 base, the J end by 2 bases, with 14 bases between. CDR3 coding DNA: TGTGCCAGCAGCCAAGTGAAAGCGGGTCTACAAGAGACCCAGTACTTC. Protein sequence: CASSQVKAGLQETQYF.